The source of this T cell receptor beta chain is a study of STAT5B mutations in CD4+ large granular lymphocyte leukemia. Study-wide points: Main leukemic clonotypes were patient-specific, but more than 20% appeared at low frequency elsewhere.

Assay used: immunoSEQ multiplex PCR; TCRdb lists only in-frame clones, some missing. Of 23,000 or so clones listed, over 70% are singletons. Trimming took 3 bases from V and 0 from J, leaving 9 bases between them. Per germline, CDR1 MNHEY and CDR2 SVGAGI. CDR3 size: 15 residues. Regarding this clone: The antigen is not known.

This receptor was taken from a human donor in good health. The gene calls are TRBV6-5 and TRBJ1-3; D is unclear. Sequenced sample: CD4+ T cells from blood buffy coats. This CDR3 reads CASSYDGSSGNTIYF. As DNA, the CDR3 is TGTGCCAGCAGTTATGACGGAAGCTCTGGAAACACCATATATTTT.